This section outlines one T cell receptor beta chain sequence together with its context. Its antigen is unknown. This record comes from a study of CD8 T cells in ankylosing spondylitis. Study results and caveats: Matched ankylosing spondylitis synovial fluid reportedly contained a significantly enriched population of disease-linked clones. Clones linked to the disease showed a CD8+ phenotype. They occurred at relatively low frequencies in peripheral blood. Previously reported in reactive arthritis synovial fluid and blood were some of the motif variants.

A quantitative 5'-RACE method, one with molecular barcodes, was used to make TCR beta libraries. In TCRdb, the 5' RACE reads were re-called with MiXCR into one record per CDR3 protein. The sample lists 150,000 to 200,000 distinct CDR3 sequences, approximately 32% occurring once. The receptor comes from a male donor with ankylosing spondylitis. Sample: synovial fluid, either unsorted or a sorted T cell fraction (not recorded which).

Written as DNA, the CDR3 is TGTGCCAGCAGTTTGACAGGGCTAGTTAACATTCAGTACTTC. Amino acids: CASSLTGLVNIQYF. The chain joins TRBV12-3 or TRBV12-4 to TRBJ2-4; 7 bases match TRBD1. Losses at the gene ends were 3 bases for V and 7 bases for J; bases not matched to a gene: 6. This CDR3 is 14 amino acids long.